Here is one T cell receptor (beta chain) with its context. Germline V gives CDR1 SGDLS, CDR2 YYNGEE. The CDR3 runs to 14 residues. Trimming cost V 4 bases and J 8 bases, with 15 bases left between them. The sample comes from a study of T cell responses to AZD1222 COVID-19 vaccine. Profiling relied on immunoSEQ multiplex PCR, and the TCRdb table lists in-frame clones only, not all of them. The repertoire holds about 93,000 clones, with over 80% as singletons. This rearrangement joins TRBV9 to TRBJ1-4, with a weak D call TRBD1 (6 bases). The sequencing used peripheral blood, collected on day 0 of AZD1222 vaccination. This TCR was recovered from an adult in good health. In nucleotides, the CDR3 is TGTGCCAGCAGCCCACTCGGGACAAACGAAAAACTGTTTTTT. Translation: CASSPLGTNEKLFF.